The source of this T cell receptor (beta chain) is a study of blood T cell repertoires in COVID-19. Study-level information: The study drew acute and convalescent COVID-19 samples from the United States, Italy and Spain. Sources were T cells, B-cell-depleted T cells, or PBMCs; the material itself was cDNA or gDNA.

Original methodology: Reference gene primer amplification yielded estimated nucleated cell counts. Libraries were prepared by immunoSEQ multiplex PCR; TCRdb keeps only in-frame clonotypes and omits some of them. V, J and clone size are taken as reported in that table, and D and trimming were inferred from the DNA itself. The repertoire holds about 50,000 clones, around 83% seen once, with almost 6.5% in the top ten. Sequencing used peripheral blood. The sequence was collected from a man in his fifties or sixties with acute or convalescent COVID-19.

This chain's CDR3 is CASSLARELDEQYF. The DNA of the CDR3 is TGCGCCAGCAGCTTGGCGCGGGAGCTAGACGAGCAGTACTTC. V usage is TRBV5-1 and J usage is TRBJ2-7; 7 nucleotides line up with TRBD2. The CDR3 is made up of 14 amino acids. The V gene end was trimmed by 0 bases and the J gene end by 5 bases; junction bases not matched to a gene: 5. Germline assignment: CDR1 SGHRS and CDR2 YFSETQ.